The table lists the clone carrying this T cell receptor beta chain with a few counts. Its antigen remains unknown. Time point reported: persistent/refractory GD, antithyroid drugs over 5 years with positive TRAb. PBMC-extracted RNA yielded the TCR library. The authors drew 8.5 to 9 milliliters of peripheral blood into EDTA tubes. This specimen belongs to a study of regulatory T cells in long-lasting Graves disease. Study-wide context: The definition of persistent Graves' disease was over 5 years of antithyroid drugs with positive TSH receptor antibodies. Findings and limits, study-wide: Persistent disease showed a preference for TRBV28, TRBJ1-2 and TRBJ2-5.

CDR1 is SQVTM and CDR2 is ANQGSEA in the germline V gene. This CDR3 has 18 amino acids. V lost 0 bases and J 3 bases, leaving 24 bases between the germline ends. Building of the TCR beta libraries involved iRepertoire HTBI primers and Arm-PCR of CDR3 regions. TCRdb reprocessed the multiplex PCR reads with MiXCR, giving one entry per CDR3 protein. The data contain under 500,000 distinct CDR3 sequences, 20% of them seen just once; the ten biggest clones take up less than 25%. V gene TRBV29-1 combines with J gene TRBJ2-7, with D hard to call. Sequencing was performed on peripheral blood mononuclear cells (PBMCs), taken when the disease was refractory, from a patient treated with antithyroid drugs. This clonotype originated in a female donor with Graves disease. This chain's CDR3 is CSVEEVVLESGNLYEQYF. The CDR3 nucleotides are TGCAGCGTTGAAGAAGTGGTTCTTGAGTCGGGTAACCTCTACGAGCAGTACTTC.